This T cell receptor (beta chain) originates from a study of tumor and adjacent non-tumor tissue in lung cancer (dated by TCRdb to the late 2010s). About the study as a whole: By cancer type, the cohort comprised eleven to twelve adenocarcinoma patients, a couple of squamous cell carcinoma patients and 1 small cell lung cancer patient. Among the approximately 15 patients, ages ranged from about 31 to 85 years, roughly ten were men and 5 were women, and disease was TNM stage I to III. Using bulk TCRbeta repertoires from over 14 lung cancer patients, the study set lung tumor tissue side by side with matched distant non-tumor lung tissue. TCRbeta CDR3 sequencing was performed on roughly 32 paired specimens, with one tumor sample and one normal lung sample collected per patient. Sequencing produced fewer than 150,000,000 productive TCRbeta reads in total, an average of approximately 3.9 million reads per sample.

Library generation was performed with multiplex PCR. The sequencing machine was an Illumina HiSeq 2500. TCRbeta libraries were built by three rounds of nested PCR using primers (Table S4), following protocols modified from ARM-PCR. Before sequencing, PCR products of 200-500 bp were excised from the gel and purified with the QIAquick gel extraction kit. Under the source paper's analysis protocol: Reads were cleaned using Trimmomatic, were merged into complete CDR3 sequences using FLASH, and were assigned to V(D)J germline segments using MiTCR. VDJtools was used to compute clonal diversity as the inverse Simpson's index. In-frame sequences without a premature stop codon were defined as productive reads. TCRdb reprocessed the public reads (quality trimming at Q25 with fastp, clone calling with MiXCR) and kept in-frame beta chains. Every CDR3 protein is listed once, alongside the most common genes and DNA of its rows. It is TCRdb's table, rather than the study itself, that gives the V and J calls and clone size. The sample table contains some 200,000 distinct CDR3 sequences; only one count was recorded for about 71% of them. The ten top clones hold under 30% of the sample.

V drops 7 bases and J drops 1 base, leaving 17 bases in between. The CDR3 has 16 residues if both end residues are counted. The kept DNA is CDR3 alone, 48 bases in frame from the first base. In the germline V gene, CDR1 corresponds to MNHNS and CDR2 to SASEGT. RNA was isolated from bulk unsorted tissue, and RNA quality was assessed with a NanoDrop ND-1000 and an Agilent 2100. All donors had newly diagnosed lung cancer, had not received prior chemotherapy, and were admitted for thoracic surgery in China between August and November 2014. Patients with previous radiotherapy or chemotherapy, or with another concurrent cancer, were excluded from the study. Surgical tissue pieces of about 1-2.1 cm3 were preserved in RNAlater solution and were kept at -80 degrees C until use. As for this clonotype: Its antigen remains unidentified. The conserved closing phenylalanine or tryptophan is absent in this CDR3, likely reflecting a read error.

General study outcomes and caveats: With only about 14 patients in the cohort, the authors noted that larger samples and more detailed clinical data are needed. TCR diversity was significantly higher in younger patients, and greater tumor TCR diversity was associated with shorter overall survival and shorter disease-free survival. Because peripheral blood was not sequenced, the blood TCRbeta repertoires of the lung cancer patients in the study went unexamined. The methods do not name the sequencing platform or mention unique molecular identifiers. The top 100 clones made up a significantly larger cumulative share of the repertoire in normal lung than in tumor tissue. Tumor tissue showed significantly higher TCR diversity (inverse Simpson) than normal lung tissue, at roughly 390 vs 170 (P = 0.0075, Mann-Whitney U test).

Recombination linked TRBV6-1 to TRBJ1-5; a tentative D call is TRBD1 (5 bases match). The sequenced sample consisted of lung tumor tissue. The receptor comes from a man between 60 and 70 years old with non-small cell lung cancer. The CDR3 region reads CASMNAGIGSNQPQHL. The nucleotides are TGTGCCAGCATGAACGCAGGGATAGGGAGCAATCAGCCCCAGCATTTA.